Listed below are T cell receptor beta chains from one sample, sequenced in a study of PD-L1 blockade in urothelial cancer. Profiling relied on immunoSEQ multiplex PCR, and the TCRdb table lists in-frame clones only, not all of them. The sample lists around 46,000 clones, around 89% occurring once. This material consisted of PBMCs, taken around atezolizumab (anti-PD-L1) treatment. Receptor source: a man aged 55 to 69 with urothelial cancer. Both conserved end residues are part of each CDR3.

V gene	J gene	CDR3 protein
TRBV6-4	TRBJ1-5	CASSAGTGVEPQHF
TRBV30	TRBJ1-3	CACQGDGNTIYF
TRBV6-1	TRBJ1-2	CASSEETGQNYGYTF
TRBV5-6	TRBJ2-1	CASSFGIGGQNNEQFF
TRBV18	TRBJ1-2	CASSPGMGMRGSGYTF
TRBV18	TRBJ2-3	CASSDTPRLAGTDTQYF
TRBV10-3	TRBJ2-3	CAISDDGLAGEGDTQYF
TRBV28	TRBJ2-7	CASSPAGHSPGEQYF
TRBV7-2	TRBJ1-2	CASSSKPGQASGYTF
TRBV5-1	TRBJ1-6	CASSLGTGVSNSPLHF
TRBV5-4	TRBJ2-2	CASSRGQRNTGELFF
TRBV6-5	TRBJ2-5	CASSSGTAGYF
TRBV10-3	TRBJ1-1	CAISDNGGTTEAFF
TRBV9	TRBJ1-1	CASSVGTGGTEAFF
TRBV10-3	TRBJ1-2	CAISESTGNYGYTF
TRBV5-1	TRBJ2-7	CASTLTSGGPRYF
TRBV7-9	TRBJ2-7	CASRDLAGAYF
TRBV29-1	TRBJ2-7	CSVGLATYEQYF
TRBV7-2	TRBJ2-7	CASSSTGYEQYF
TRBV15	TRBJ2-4	CATSRGLAENIQYF
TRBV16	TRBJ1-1	CASSQGQATEAFF
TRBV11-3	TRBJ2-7	CASSSLPGATPYEQYF
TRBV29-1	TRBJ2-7	CSVGYSRRSYEQYF
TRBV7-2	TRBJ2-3	CASSRFPGLVADTQYF
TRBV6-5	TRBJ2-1	CASSLSGPTYNEQFF
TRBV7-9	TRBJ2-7	CASSLPGQGFGEQYF
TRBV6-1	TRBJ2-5	CASSEALAQETQYF
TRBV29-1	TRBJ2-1	CSVDTSGYNEQFF
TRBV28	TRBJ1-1	CASSPLRDRVSGRNTEAFF
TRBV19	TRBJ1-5	CASSINGNLNQPQHF
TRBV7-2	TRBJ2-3	CASSAFRAGGTDTQYF
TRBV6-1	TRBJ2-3	CASQTLGVGDTQYF
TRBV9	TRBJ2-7	CASSVVASGGPHEQYF
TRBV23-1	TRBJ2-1	CASSHTPECLGGNEQFF
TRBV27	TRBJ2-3	CASSPTSGSDTQYF
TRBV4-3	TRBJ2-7	CASSQTQQDSYEQYF
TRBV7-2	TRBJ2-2	CASSYTGGQLFF
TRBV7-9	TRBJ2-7	CAGTSGGPKQYF
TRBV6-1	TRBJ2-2	CASSEEAGGNTGELFF
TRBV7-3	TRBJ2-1	CASSELSGAGINEQFF
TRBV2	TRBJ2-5	CASSGGGAGETQYF
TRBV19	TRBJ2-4	CASSTRTGAKNIQYF
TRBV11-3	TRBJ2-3	CASSLLASTDTQYF
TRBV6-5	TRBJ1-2	CASSLLQGMGYTF
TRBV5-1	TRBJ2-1	CASSLEGTENEQFF
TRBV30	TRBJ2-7	CAWSVPGTGFYEQYF
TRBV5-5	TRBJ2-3	CASSQTGQGQGTQYF
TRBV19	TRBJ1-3	CASAGSYSSGNTIYF